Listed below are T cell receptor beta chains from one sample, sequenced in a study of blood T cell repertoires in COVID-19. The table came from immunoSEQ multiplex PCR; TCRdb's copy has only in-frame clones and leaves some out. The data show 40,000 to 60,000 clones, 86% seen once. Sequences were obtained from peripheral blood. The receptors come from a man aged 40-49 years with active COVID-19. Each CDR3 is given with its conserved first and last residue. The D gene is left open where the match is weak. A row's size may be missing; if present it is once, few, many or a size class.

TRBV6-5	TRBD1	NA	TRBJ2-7	TGTGCCAGCATTCCTGGACAGGGGGCGGGTGAGCAGTACTTC	CASIPGQGAGEQYF
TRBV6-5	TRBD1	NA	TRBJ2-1	TGTGCCAGCAGTCGGACAGGGGGCGGCTATGGCATGTTCTTC	CASSRTGGGYGMFF
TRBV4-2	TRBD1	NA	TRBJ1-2	TGTGCCAGCAGCCAAGCCGGACAGGGGGACTATGGCTACACCTTC	CASSQAGQGDYGYTF
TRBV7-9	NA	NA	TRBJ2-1	TGTGCCAGCAGCTTTGGGACTCACAATGAGCAGTTCTTC	CASSFGTHNEQFF
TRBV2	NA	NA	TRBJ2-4	TGTGCCAGCAGTGAAGGGACAGACGGAAACATTCAGTACTTC	CASSEGTDGNIQYF
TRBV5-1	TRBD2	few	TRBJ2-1	TGCGCCAGCAGCTTTTCGAGGACTAGCCCATCTCCTGAGCAGTTCTTC	CASSFSRTSPSPEQFF
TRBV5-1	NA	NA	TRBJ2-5	TGCGCCAGCAGCTTATCAGGGGACCAAGAGACCCAGTACTTC	CASSLSGDQETQYF
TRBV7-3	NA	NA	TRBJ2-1	TGTGCCAGCAGCTTATCGTCGGGAGATTTTGATGAGCAGTTCTTC	CASSLSSGDFDEQFF
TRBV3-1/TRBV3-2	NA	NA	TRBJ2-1	TGTGCCAGCAGCCAAGACGCGGGGTACAATGAGCAGTTCTTC	CASSQDAGYNEQFF
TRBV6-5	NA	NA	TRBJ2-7	TGTGCCAGCAGTTACCCATCGGGGGGCGGGAGCTACGAGCAGTACTTC	CASSYPSGGGSYEQYF
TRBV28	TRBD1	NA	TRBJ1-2	TGTGCCACCTGGGGACAGGGATGGTATGGCTACACCTTC	CATWGQGWYGYTF
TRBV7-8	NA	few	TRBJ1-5	TGTGCCAGCAGCTTAGGGCAGGGCGAACAGCCCCAGCATTTT	CASSLGQGEQPQHF
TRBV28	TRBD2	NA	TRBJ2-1	TGTGCCAGCAGGCACCCGGGACTAGCGGGAGGGCGCCACTACAATGAGCAGTTCTTC	CASRHPGLAGGRHYNEQFF
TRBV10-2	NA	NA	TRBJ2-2	TGCGCCAGCAGTGAGAACAGGGTTTCCTTATCGAACACCGGGGAGCTGTTTTTT	CASSENRVSLSNTGELFF
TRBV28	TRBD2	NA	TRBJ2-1	TGTGCCAGCATGCCGACTAGCGGGGGTATCAATGAGCAGTTCTTC	CASMPTSGGINEQFF
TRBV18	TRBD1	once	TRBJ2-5	TGTGCCAGCTCACCCCGACAGGGTGGGTTCGAGACCCAGTACTTC	CASSPRQGGFETQYF
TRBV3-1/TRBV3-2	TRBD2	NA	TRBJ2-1	TGTGCCAGCAGCCACCGTATGGGACTAGCGGGAGCACGTGGGGATGAGCAGTTCTTC	CASSHRMGLAGARGDEQFF
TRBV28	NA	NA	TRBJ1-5	TGTGCCAGCAGTTTGATCGTAGGGGTCAATCAGCCCCAGCATTTT	CASSLIVGVNQPQHF
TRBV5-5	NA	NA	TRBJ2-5	TGTGCCAGCAGCTTGGGAGTTCAGGTTGGAGGGGAGACCCAGTACTTC	CASSLGVQVGGETQYF
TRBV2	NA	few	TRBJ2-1	TGTGCCAGCGATATCTCAGCTAGCAATGAGCAGTTCTTC	CASDISASNEQFF
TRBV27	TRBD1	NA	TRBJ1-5	TGCGCTCCTCCCGGGGCAGGGGGCGATCAGCCCCAGCATTTT	CAPPGAGGDQPQHF
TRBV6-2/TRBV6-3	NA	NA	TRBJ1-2	TGTGCCAGCAGTAAGCGGGAGATTGGGCTTGGCTACACCTTC	CASSKREIGLGYTF
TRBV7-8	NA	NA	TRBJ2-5	TGTGCCAGCAGCTTAGCGCAACAGGGACAAGAGACCCAGTACTTC	CASSLAQQGQETQYF
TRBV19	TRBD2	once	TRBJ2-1	TGTGCCACCTCCCCCCGGGTCTTCTCGTTGGGAGGGGACCCAAATGAGCAGTTCTTC	CATSPRVFSLGGDPNEQFF
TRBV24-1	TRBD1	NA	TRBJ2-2	TGTGCCACCAGTGATTGGAACAGGGGTCGCCGGGGAGCTGTTTTT	CATSDWNRGRRGAVF
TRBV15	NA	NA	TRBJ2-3	TGTGCCACCAGCAGCAGAGCCTACAGCGGAACAGATACGCAGTATTTT	CATSSRAYSGTDTQYF
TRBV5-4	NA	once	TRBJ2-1	TGTGCCAGCAGCCCGATCCGGAGCAATGAGCAGTTCTTC	CASSPIRSNEQFF
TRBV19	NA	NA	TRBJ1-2	TGTGCCAGTACCCTCGACAGCGCAATCTATGGCTACACCTTC	CASTLDSAIYGYTF
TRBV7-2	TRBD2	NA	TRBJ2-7	TGTGCCAGCAGCTTGGGAGGGAGAGACGAGCAGTACTTC	CASSLGGRDEQYF
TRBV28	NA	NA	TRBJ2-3	TGTGCCAGCAGTCCGTTACGGACTCAAGGCACAGATACGCAGTATTTT	CASSPLRTQGTDTQYF
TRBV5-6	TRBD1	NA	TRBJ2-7	TGTGCCAGCAGCTTCCTACGGGACAGGGTGAGGTACGAGCAGTACTTC	CASSFLRDRVRYEQYF
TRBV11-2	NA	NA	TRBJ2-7	TGTGCCAGCAGCTTAGATCGACTCGAGCAGTACTTC	CASSLDRLEQYF
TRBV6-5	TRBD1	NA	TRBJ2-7	TGTGCCAGCATTCCTGGGCGGGACAGGCTCGGGGAGCAGTACTTC	CASIPGRDRLGEQYF
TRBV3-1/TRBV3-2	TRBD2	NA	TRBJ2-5	TGTGCCAGCAGCCAAGATGGGGGTAGCGGGGTCCAAGAGACCCAGTACTTC	CASSQDGGSGVQETQYF
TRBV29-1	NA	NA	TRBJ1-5	TGCAGCGTTGACAGGGCCCGCAATCAGCCCCAGCATTTT	CSVDRARNQPQHF
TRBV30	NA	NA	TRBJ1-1	TGTGCCTGGAACCCTCGAACCCCGAGGGCTTTCTTT	CAWNPRTPRAFF
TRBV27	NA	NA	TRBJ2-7	TGTGCCAGCAGTCCCCAACTCCCCCTTCAGTACTTC	CASSPQLPLQYF
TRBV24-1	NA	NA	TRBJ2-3	TGTGCCACCAGTGATCCACAGGGAAAGTGGGGCACAGATACGCAGTATTTT	CATSDPQGKWGTDTQYF
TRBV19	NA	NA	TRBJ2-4	TGTGCCACCCTAGGCTTAGCCAAAAACATTCAGTACTTC	CATLGLAKNIQYF
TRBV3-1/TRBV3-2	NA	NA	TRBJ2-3	TGTGCCAGCTCATGGGGGCCGGGCACAGATACGCAGTATTTT	CASSWGPGTDTQYF
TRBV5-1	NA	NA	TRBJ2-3	TGCGCCAGCAGCTTGGGAACAGGACGATCCACAGATACGCAGTATTTT	CASSLGTGRSTDTQYF
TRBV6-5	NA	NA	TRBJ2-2	TGTGCCAGCACCTGGGGCGCGAACACCGGGGAGCTGTTTTTT	CASTWGANTGELFF
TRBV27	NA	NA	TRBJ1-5	TGTGCCAGCAGCCCTACAGGGACTAGCAATCAGCCCCAGCATTTT	CASSPTGTSNQPQHF
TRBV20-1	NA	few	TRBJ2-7	TGCAGTGCTAGAGACAGTTACGAGCAGTACTTC	CSARDSYEQYF
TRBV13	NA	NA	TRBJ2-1	TGTGCCAGCAGCTTTTTCTCGACAGCCTACAATGAGCAGTTCTTC	CASSFFSTAYNEQFF
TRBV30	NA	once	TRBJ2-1	TGTGCCTCGGAACAGAGCTCCTACAATGAGCAGTTCTTC	CASEQSSYNEQFF
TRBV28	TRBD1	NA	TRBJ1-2	TGTGCCAGCGGGGACAGGGGGCAAATTGGAGGCTACACCTTC	CASGDRGQIGGYTF
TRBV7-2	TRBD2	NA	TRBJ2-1	TGTGCCAGCAGCTTAGGACTAGCGGGAGCAAGAGAGCAGTTCTTC	CASSLGLAGAREQFF
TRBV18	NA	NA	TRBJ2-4	TGTGCCAGCTCACCACCGGGGGCTGGGTTAAACATTCAGTACTTC	CASSPPGAGLNIQYF
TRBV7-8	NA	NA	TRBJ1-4	TGTGCCAGCAGTGAGCGATTCCGTAATGAAAAACTGTTTTTT	CASSERFRNEKLFF
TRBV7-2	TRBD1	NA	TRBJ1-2	TGTGCCAGCAGCTTAGTCTCCGGGACAGTCATTCAGGGCTACACCTTC	CASSLVSGTVIQGYTF
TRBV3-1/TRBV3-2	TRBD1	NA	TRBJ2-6	TGTGCCAGCAGCCAAACAGGGGTCGCTATTCTCTCTGGGGCCAACGTCCTGACTTTC	CASSQTGVAILSGANVLTF
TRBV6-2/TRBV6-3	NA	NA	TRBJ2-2	TGTGCCAGCACCCCACTTGCACCCGGGGAGCTGTTTTTT	CASTPLAPGELFF
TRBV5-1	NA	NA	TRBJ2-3	TGCGCCAGCAGCCCCGGGACAACTACGACAGATACGCAGTATTTT	CASSPGTTTTDTQYF
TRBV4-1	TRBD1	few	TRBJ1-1	TGCGCCAGCAGCCAAGAGGGGCGACAGGGAGGCGGTGATGGCGCTTTCTTT	CASSQEGRQGGGDGAFF
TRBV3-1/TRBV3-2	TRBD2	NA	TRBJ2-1	TGTGCCAGCAGCCGGCCTCTTGGACTAGCGGGAGTAGCGAATGAGCAGTTCTTC	CASSRPLGLAGVANEQFF
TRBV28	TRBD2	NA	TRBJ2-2	TGTGCCGGAAGGGCGGGAGCCACCGGGGAGCTGTTTTTT	CAGRAGATGELFF
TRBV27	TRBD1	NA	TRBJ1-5	TGTGCCAGCAGTTTATCCACAGGGGGCCTAAATCAGCCCCAGCATTTT	CASSLSTGGLNQPQHF
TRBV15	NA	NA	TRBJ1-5	TGTGCCACCAGCAGAGATCGACAGGTCAATCAGCCCCAGCATTTT	CATSRDRQVNQPQHF
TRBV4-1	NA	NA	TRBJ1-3	TGCGCCAGCAGCCAAGCCACTCTATGGGAGAGCTCTGGAAACACCATATATTTT	CASSQATLWESSGNTIYF